The 29 T cell receptor beta chains presented below share a single source sample, sequenced in a study of T cell changes during pregnancy in multiple sclerosis. Clones were read by immunoSEQ multiplex PCR, and TCRdb kept only the in-frame ones, dropping some. The data show 45,000 to 70,000 clones, 92% seen once. The material sequenced was CD4+ T cells from peripheral blood mononuclear cells, taken in the second trimester of pregnancy. The receptors here all came from a female donor with multiple sclerosis, enrolled in a pregnancy study.

The CDR3 reads CASSSQVTEAFF. CDR3 bases: TGTGCCAGCAGCTCTCAGGTCACTGAAGCTTTCTTT. This sequence joins TRBV5-6 and TRBJ1-1; D not certain. CDR1 SGHDT and CDR2 YYEEEE come from the germline V gene. Trimming pared 3 bases from V and 4 bases from J, leaving 7 bases between. This CDR3 has 12 residues.

The chain employs TRBV27 and TRBJ1-2; TRBD1 might be the D (6 bases). The ends were cut back, 6 bases at V and 2 bases at J, with 19 bases in the middle. This CDR3 comprises 16 residues. Per germline, CDR1 MNHEY and CDR2 SMNVEV (reference sequence). CDR3 sequence reads: CASSPPGLTGNYGYTF. CDR3 nucleotides: TGTGCCAGCAGCCCCCCTGGGTTGACAGGAAACTATGGCTACACCTTC.

The chain is built from TRBV4-1 and TRBJ1-5; the match to TRBD1 covers 8 bases. V lost 1 base, J lost 3 bases, and 2 bases stayed unmatched. Looked up from germline, CDR1 is MGHRA and CDR2 is YSYEKL. The CDR3 covers 15 residues. In DNA, the CDR3 is TGCGCCAGCAGCCAAGTGACAGGGGACAATCAGCCCCAGCATTTT. Translating gives CASSQVTGDNQPQHF.

The V and J genes are TRBV6-1 and TRBJ1-1; a weak D match, TRBD1 (5 bases). This CDR3 is built from 15 residues. V was pared by 0 bases and J by 5 bases, with 13 bases between. Germline V gene data show CDR1 as MNHNS and CDR2 as SASEGT. The CDR3 is CASSEAAGLGTEAFF. The CDR3 DNA sequence: TGTGCCAGCAGTGAAGCCGCAGGGCTGGGGACTGAAGCTTTCTTT.

CDR3 sequence (DNA): TGCGCCAGCAGCTTGGACGGGACGGTTCTAGCGGGGGGGGTTTACAATGAGCAGTTCTTC. It codes for CASSLDGTVLAGGVYNEQFF. The rearrangement uses TRBV5-1 and TRBJ2-1; 12 nucleotides align to TRBD2. The CDR3 has 20 residues. The V gene end was trimmed by 0 bases and the J gene end by 4 bases; junction bases not matched to a gene: 14. CDR1 and CDR2 from the germline V gene are SGHRS and YFSETQ.

The chain links TRBV15 to TRBJ2-7; 7 bases are shared with TRBD1. Germline values: CDR1 LNHNV, CDR2 YYDKDF (reference sequence). V shed 3 bases and J 7 bases; nucleotides not matched to a gene: 12. CDR3 length: 15 residues. Here the CDR3 DNA reads TGTGCCACCAGCAGGCAGGGGGTCTTAATCAGGGAGCAGTACTTC. It yields the protein CATSRQGVLIREQYF. Full variable domain (missing parts from reference TRBV15 and TRBJ2-7): DAMVIQNPRYQVTQFGKPVTLSCSQTLNHNVMYWYQQKSSQAPKLLFHYYDKDFNNEADTPDNFQSRRPNTSFCFLDIRSPGLGDTAMYLCATSRQGVLIREQYFGPGTRLTVT.

The chain joins TRBV5-1 to TRBJ2-7; tentatively, D is TRBD2 (5 bases). The CDR3 extends over 14 amino acids. V was pared by 0 bases and J by 2 bases, with 9 bases between. Looked up from germline, CDR1 is SGHRS and CDR2 is YFSETQ. Here the CDR3 DNA reads TGCGCCAGCAGCTTGGACCTGAGGGCCTACGAGCAGTACTTC. This sequence encodes CASSLDLRAYEQYF. Looking up the rest from reference TRBV5-1 and TRBJ2-7 gives the full variable domain: KAGVTQTPRYLIKTRGQQVTLSCSPISGHRSVSWYQQTPGQGLQFLFEYFSETQRNKGNFPGRFSGRQFSNSRSEMNVSTLELGDSALYLCASSLDLRAYEQYFGPGTRLTVT.

The chain is built from TRBV2 and TRBJ2-7; tentatively, D is TRBD1 (6 bases). Between the trimmed V and J ends, which lost 2 bases and 1 base, there was a span of 6 bases. The germline V gene encodes CDR1 SNHLY and CDR2 FYNNEI. The CDR3 runs to 13 residues. CDR3 nucleotides: TGTGCCAGCAGTGAACAGGGGTCCTACGAGCAGTACTTC. Amino acids: CASSEQGSYEQYF. The full variable domain, its missing parts supplied by reference TRBV2 and TRBJ2-7, is EPEVTQTPSHQVTQMGQEVILRCVPISNHLYFYWYRQILGQKVEFLVSFYNNEISEKSEIFDDQFSVERPDGSNFTLKIRSTKLEDSAMYFCASSEQGSYEQYFGPGTRLTVT.

This sequence joins TRBV5-4 and TRBJ1-2; TRBD1 aligns across 7 bases. Germline lookup yields CDR1 SGHNT and CDR2 YYREEE (reference sequence). This CDR3 has 13 amino acids. Unmatched junction bases numbered 1, after V lost 2 bases and J lost 3 bases. The chain's CDR3 is CASSFRGDYGYTF. In DNA, the CDR3 is TGTGCCAGCAGCTTCAGGGGGGACTATGGCTACACCTTC.

Only one count was recorded for this clone. The chain combines TRBV27 with TRBJ2-3; 12 bases agree with TRBD2. The CDR3 runs to 15 residues. The germline V gene encodes CDR1 MNHEY and CDR2 SMNVEV (reference sequence). Losses at the gene ends were 5 bases for V and 7 bases for J; bases not matched to a gene: 7. CDR3 bases: TGTGCCAGCAGTGTGGGACTAGCGGGTATCAATACGCAGTATTTT. Protein: CASSVGLAGINTQYF.

This rearrangement joins TRBV5-4 to TRBJ2-2; D ambiguous. V gave up 4 bases and J gave up 4 bases, with 5 bases separating them. Germline assignment: CDR1 SGHNT and CDR2 YYREEE (reference sequence). The CDR3 runs to 12 residues. The CDR3 loop is CASSNTTGELFF. Written as DNA, the CDR3 is TGTGCCAGCAGCAACACCACCGGGGAGCTGTTTTTT.

The V and J genes are TRBV21-1 and TRBJ2-1; the table assigns TRBD2, which was not confirmed against the DNA. TRBV21-1 is listed as a pseudogene. The CDR3 spans 16 residues. CDR3 nucleotides: TGTGCCAGCAGCAAAGGTGGGCGGGAGGCATACAATGAGCAGTTCTTC. Translating it yields CASSKGGREAYNEQFF.

The chain has TRBV6-1 and TRBJ1-1; D is ambiguous. Trimming pared 7 bases from V and 1 base from J, leaving 10 bases between. Per germline, CDR1 MNHNS and CDR2 SASEGT. CDR3 size: 13 residues. CDR3 nucleotide sequence: TGTGCCAGCATTATTAACAGGAACACTGAAGCTTTCTTT. This encodes CASIINRNTEAFF.

The rearrangement links TRBV27 to TRBJ2-3; unclear D gene. CDR1 is MNHEY, CDR2 SMNVEV, per germline (reference sequence). Trimming cost V 3 bases and J 2 bases, with 15 bases left between them. The CDR3 is made up of 16 amino acids. CDR3 sequence (DNA): TGTGCCAGCAGTTTTAAAGCCTCCTACTTCACAGATACGCAGTATTTT. It translates to CASSFKASYFTDTQYF.

The chain joins TRBV6-1 to TRBJ2-7; D may be TRBD2 (6 bases). V gave up 5 bases and J gave up 1 base, with 12 bases separating them. This CDR3 is built from 14 residues. Germline V lookup: CDR1 MNHNS, CDR2 SASEGT. CDR3 sequence (DNA): TGTGCCAGCAGTAGTCTAGCGCTTTCCTACGAGCAGTACTTC. Residues: CASSSLALSYEQYF.

This sequence joins TRBV7-9 and TRBJ2-7; unclear D gene. Germline CDR1 is SEHNR and CDR2 is FQNEAQ (reference sequence). The CDR3 has 13 residues. Deletions cut 0 bases from V and 6 bases from J, with 9 bases between. DNA of the CDR3: TGTGCCAGCAGCTTAGCGGAGTATGGCGAGCAGTACTTC. Encoded protein: CASSLAEYGEQYF.

V gene TRBV4-2 combines with J gene TRBJ1-1; D unresolved. Trimming removed 1 base at V and 5 bases at J, with 20 bases between. The CDR3 extends over 17 amino acids. Germline loops: CDR1 LGHNA, CDR2 YNFKEQ. The CDR3 nucleotides are TGTGCCAGCAGCCAAGTGGGGAGTCTAAGGGAAGGAACTGAAGCTTTCTTT. It yields the protein CASSQVGSLREGTEAFF.

This clone has just a few counts. The V gene is TRBV29-1, the J gene TRBJ1-1; D call uncertain. The V gene's germline CDR1 is SQVTM and CDR2 ANQGSEA. The CDR3 is 13 amino acids. Trimming removed 3 bases at V and 1 base at J, with 9 bases between. CDR3 region: CSVDRGSNTEAFF. The CDR3 DNA reads TGCAGCGTTGACAGAGGATCGAACACTGAAGCTTTCTTT. The variable domain in full, with the rest retrieved from reference TRBV29-1 and TRBJ1-1, is SAVISQKPSRDICQRGTSLTIQCQVDSQVTMMFWYRQQPGQSLTLIATANQGSEATYESGFVIDKFPISRPNLTFSTLTVSNMSPEDSSIYLCSVDRGSNTEAFFGQGTRLTVV.

The J gene is TRBJ2-2, the V gene TRBV10-3; 7 bases line up with TRBD2. Germline CDR1 reads ENHRY; CDR2 reads SYGVKD. The CDR3 is made up of 16 amino acids. Germline trimming cut 6 bases from V and 2 bases from J; bases unmatched to any gene: 9. In DNA form, the CDR3 reads TGTGCCATCAGACCGGGGCTAGCGGCAAACACCGGGGAGCTGTTTTTT. Translation gives CAIRPGLAANTGELFF.

The rearrangement links TRBV30 to TRBJ1-2, with D possibly being TRBD1 (6 bases). The V end was cut by 0 bases, the J end by 5 bases, with 10 bases between. CDR1 GTSNPN and CDR2 SVGIG come from the germline V gene (reference sequence). The CDR3 runs 13 residues. CDR3 coding DNA: TGTGCCTGGAGTGTTCAGGGGCATTATGGCTACACCTTC. Translating it yields CAWSVQGHYGYTF.

The rearrangement uses TRBV6-1 and TRBJ1-1, with 9 bases fitting TRBD1. Germline V CDR1 and CDR2: MNHNS, SASEGT. The CDR3 sequence is 13 residues long. V was clipped by 4 bases and J by 8 bases; unmatched bases: 5. CDR3 sequence: CASSVNRGPEAFF. CDR3 in DNA: TGTGCCAGCAGTGTAAACAGGGGGCCAGAAGCTTTCTTT.

V gene TRBV30 combines with J gene TRBJ2-7, with a tentative D call TRBD2 (7 bases). V lost 0 bases to trimming and J lost 1 base, with 13 bases between them. Germline V lookup: CDR1 GTSNPN, CDR2 SVGIG (reference sequence). This CDR3 is built from 15 residues. In DNA, the CDR3 is TGTGCCTGGAGTGTACTGGGGGGGCCTTCCTACGAGCAGTACTTC. Amino acid sequence: CAWSVLGGPSYEQYF.

The genes are TRBV6-5 and TRBJ2-1; TRBD2 agrees at 13 bases. The CDR3 is 13 amino acids. From germline, CDR1 is MNHEY and CDR2 SVGAGI. With 6 bases clipped from V and 12 bases from J, the junction kept 5 bases outside the gene matches. The CDR3 spells CASSWTSGGPQFF. CDR3 bases: TGTGCCAGCAGCTGGACTAGCGGGGGCCCGCAGTTCTTC.

The CDR3 DNA follows: TGTGCCAGCAGTCCTTATTTCCGGCAGGGACTATATAGCAATCAGCCCCAGCATTTT. As protein: CASSPYFRQGLYSNQPQHF. This chain connects TRBV28 to TRBJ1-5; tentatively, D is TRBD1 (5 bases). Looked up from germline, CDR1 is MDHEN and CDR2 is SYDVKM. This CDR3 region has 19 residues. V was pared by 5 bases and J by 0 bases, with 23 bases between.

The chain links TRBV7-2 to TRBJ2-4, with TRBD1 identical over 9 bases. From germline, CDR1 is SGHTA and CDR2 FQGNSA. The CDR3 sequence is 16 residues long. The V gene end was trimmed by 4 bases and the J gene end by 0 bases; junction bases not matched to a gene: 4. This chain's CDR3 is CASSSGQGIAKNIQYF. For the CDR3, the DNA is TGTGCCAGCAGCTCGGGACAGGGAATAGCCAAAAACATTCAGTACTTC.

This chain links TRBV29-1 with TRBJ1-5, with 7 bases fitting TRBD1. The CDR3 has 13 residues. CDR1 and CDR2 from the germline V gene are SQVTM and ANQGSEA. The V and J ends lost 4 bases and 5 bases, in that order; junction bases with no gene match: 5. DNA for the CDR3: TGCAGCGTTGCTACAGGGGTAGATCAGCCCCAGCATTTT. It encodes CSVATGVDQPQHF.

The chain couples TRBV28 to TRBJ2-7; tentatively, D is TRBD2 (5 bases). This CDR3 has 12 amino acids. Germline values: CDR1 MDHEN, CDR2 SYDVKM. V was shortened by 7 bases and J by 3 bases, with 10 bases between the two germline ends. In DNA, the CDR3 is TGTGCCAGCACCGATCGGGGCTACGAGCAGTACTTC. Translated: CASTDRGYEQYF.

CDR3 amino acids: CASSLGLYEQYF. The CDR3 coding sequence is TGTGCCAGCAGCCTCGGACTCTACGAGCAGTACTTC. The chain recombines TRBV6-6 with TRBJ2-7; a weak D match, TRBD2 (5 bases). The CDR3 has 12 residues. The ends were cut back, 6 bases at V and 3 bases at J, with 9 bases in the middle. In germline, CDR1 is MNHNY, CDR2 SVGAGI (reference sequence).

CDR3 protein: CASSQYYEQYF. CDR3 DNA sequence: TGTGCCAGCAGTCAGTACTACGAGCAGTACTTC. The chain joins TRBV21-1 to TRBJ2-7; TRBD1 was called by the table and not checked on the DNA. TRBV21-1 is marked as a pseudogene. The CDR3 is 11 residues long.